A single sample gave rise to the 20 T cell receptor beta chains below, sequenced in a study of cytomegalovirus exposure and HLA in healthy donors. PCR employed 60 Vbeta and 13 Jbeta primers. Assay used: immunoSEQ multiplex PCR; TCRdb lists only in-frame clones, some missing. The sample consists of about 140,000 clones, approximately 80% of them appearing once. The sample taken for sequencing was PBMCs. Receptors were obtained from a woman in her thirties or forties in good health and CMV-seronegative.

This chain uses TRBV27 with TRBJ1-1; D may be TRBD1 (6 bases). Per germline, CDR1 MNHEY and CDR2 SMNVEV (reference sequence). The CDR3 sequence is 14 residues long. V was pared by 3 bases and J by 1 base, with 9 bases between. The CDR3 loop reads CASSFRGANTEAFF. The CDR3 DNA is TGTGCCAGCAGTTTTCGGGGGGCGAACACTGAAGCTTTCTTT.

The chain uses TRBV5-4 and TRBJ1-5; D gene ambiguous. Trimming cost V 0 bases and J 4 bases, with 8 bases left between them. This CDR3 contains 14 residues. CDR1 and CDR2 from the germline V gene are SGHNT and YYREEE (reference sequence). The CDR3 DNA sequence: TGTGCCAGCAGCTTGGAGCCAGGTAATCAGCCCCAGCATTTT. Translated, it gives CASSLEPGNQPQHF. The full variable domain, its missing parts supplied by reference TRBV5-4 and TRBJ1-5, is ETGVTQSPTHLIKTRGQQVTLRCSSQSGHNTVSWYQQALGQGPQFIFQYYREEENGRGNFPPRFSGLQFPNYSSELNVNALELDDSALYLCASSLEPGNQPQHFGDGTRLSIL.

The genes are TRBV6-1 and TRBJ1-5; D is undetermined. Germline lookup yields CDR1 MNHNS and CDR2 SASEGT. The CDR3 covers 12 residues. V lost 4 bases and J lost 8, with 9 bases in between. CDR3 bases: TGTGCCAGCAGTGGCACGGTCGAGCCCCAGCATTTT. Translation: CASSGTVEPQHF.

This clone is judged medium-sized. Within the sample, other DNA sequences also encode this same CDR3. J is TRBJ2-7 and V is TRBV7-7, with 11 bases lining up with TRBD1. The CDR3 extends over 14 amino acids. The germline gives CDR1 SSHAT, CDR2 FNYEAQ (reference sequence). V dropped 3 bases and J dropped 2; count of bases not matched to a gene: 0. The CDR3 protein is CASSLGQGAYEQYF. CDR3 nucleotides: TGTGCCAGCAGCTTGGGACAGGGGGCCTACGAGCAGTACTTC.

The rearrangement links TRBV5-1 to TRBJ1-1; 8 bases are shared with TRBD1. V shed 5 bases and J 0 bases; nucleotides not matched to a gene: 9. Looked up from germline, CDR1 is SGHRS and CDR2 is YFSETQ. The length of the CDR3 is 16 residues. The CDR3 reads CASRFTGGPMNTEAFF. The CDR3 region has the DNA TGCGCCAGCAGGTTTACAGGGGGGCCGATGAACACTGAAGCTTTCTTT.

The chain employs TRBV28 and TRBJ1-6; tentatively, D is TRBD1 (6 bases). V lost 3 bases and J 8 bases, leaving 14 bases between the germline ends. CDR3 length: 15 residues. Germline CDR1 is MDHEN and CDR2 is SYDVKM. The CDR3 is CASSLQGPDDSPLHF. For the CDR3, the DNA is TGTGCCAGCAGTTTGCAGGGGCCGGATGATTCACCCCTCCACTTT.

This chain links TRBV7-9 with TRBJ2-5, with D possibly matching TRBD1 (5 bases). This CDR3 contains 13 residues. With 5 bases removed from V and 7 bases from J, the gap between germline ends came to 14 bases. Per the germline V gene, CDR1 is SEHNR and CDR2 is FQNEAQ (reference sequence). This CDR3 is CASSKRGGATQYF. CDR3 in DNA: TGTGCCAGCAGCAAAAGAGGTGGGGCGACCCAGTACTTC.

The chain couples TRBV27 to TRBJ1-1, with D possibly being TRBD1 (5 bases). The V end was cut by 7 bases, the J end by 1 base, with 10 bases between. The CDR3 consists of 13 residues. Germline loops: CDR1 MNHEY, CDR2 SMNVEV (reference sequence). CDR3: CASIPGGNTEAFF. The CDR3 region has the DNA TGTGCCAGCATTCCCGGGGGGAACACTGAAGCTTTCTTT.

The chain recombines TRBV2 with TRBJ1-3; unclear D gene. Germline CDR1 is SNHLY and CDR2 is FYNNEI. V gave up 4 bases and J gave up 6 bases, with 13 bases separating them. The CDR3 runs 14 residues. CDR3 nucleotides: TGTGCCAGCAGTGGCTTAAGAGGAGAAAACACCATATATTTT. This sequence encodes CASSGLRGENTIYF. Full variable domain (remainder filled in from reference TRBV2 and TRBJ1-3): EPEVTQTPSHQVTQMGQEVILRCVPISNHLYFYWYRQILGQKVEFLVSFYNNEISEKSEIFDDQFSVERPDGSNFTLKIRSTKLEDSAMYFCASSGLRGENTIYFGEGSWLTVV.

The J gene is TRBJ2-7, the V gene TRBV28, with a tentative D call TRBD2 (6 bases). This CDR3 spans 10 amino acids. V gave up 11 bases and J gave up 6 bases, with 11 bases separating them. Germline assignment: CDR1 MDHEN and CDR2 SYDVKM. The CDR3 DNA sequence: TGTGCCGCGGGACCGTCCGAGCAGTACTTC. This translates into CAAGPSEQYF.

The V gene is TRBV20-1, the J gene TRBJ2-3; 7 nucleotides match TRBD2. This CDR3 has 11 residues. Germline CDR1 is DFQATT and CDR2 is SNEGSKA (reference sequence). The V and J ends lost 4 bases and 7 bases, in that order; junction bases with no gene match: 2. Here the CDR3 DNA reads TGCAGTGCTACGGGACTATATACGCAGTATTTT. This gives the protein CSATGLYTQYF.

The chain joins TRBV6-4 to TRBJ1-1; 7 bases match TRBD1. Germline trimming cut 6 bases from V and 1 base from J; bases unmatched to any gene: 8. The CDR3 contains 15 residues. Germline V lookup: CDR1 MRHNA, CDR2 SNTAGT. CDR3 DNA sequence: TGTGCCAGCAGCCCTTCCAGGGGGGCGAACACTGAAGCTTTCTTT. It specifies CASSPSRGANTEAFF.

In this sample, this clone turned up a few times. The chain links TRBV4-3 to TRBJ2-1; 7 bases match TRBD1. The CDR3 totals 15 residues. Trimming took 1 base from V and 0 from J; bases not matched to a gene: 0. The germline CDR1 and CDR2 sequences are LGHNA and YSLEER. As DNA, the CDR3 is TGCGCCAGCAGCCAAGGGACAGGCTCCTACAATGAGCAGTTCTTC. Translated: CASSQGTGSYNEQFF.

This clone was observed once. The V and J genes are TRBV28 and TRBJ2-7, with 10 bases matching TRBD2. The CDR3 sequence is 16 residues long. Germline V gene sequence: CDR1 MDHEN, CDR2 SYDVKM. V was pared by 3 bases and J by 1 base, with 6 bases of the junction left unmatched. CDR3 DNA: TGTGCCAGCAGTTTGTGGGGACTAGCGAGATCCTACGAGCAGTACTTC. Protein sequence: CASSLWGLARSYEQYF.

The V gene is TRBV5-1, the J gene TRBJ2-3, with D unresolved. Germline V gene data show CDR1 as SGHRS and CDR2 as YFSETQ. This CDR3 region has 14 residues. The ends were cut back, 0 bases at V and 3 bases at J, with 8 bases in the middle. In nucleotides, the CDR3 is TGCGCCAGCAGCTTGGTAGTTTATACAGATACGCAGTATTTT. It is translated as CASSLVVYTDTQYF.

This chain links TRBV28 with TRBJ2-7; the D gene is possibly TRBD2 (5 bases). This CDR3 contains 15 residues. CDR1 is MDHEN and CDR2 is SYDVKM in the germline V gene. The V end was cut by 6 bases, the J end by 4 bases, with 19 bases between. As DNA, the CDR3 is TGTGCCAGCAGCTCCGAGAATGACTATCCATACGAGCAGTACTTC. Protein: CASSSENDYPYEQYF.

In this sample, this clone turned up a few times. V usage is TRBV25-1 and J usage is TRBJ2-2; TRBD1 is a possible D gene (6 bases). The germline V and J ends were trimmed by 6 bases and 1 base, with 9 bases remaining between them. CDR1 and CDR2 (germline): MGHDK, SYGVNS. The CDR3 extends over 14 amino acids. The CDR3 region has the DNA TGTGCCAGCAGCCGACAGGTGAACACCGGGGAGCTGTTTTTT. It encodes CASSRQVNTGELFF. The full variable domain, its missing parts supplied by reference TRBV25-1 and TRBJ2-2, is EADIYQTPRYLVIGTGKKITLECSQTMGHDKMYWYQQDPGMELHLIHYSYGVNSTEKGDLSSESTVSRIRTEHFPLTLESARPSHTSQYLCASSRQVNTGELFFGEGSRLTVL.

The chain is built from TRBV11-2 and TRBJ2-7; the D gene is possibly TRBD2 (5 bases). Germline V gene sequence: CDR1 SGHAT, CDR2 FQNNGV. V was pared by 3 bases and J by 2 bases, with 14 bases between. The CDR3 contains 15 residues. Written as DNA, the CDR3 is TGTGCCAGCAGCTTCGGCTTCAGCGGAACCTACGAGCAGTACTTC. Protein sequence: CASSFGFSGTYEQYF.

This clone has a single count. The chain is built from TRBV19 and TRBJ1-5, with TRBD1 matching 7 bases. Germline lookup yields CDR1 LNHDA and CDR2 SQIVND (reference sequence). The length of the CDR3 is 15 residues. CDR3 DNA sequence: TGTGCAACGAAGGGACAGTCCAGTGGCAATCAGCCCCAGCATTTT. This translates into CATKGQSSGNQPQHF.

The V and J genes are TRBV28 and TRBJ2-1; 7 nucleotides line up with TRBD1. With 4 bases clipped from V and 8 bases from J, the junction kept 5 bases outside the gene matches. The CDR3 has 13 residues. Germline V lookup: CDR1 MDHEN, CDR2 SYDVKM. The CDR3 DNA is TGTGCCAGCAGTTCAGGACAGGCATATGAGCAGTTCTTC. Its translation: CASSSGQAYEQFF.